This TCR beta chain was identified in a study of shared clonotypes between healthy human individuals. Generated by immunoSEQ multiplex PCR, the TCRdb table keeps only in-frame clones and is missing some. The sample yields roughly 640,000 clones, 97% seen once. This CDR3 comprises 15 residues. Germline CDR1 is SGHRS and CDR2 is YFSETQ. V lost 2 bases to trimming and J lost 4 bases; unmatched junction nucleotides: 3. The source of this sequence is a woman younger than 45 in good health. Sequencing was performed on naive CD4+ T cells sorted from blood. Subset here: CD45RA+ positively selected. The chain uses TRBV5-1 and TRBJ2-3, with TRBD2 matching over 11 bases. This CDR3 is CASSLLAGAADTQYF. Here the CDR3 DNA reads TGCGCCAGCAGCTTACTAGCGGGGGCTGCAGATACGCAGTATTTT.